Listed below are T cell receptor beta chains from one sample, sequenced in a study of T cells after posttransplantation cyclophosphamide. TCRdb keeps only in-frame clones here, not all; method: immunoSEQ multiplex PCR. The profile covers approximately 41,000 clones, none occurring a single time. Input material: PBMCs. The receptors originated from a man between 50 and 59 years old in good health, CMV-negative, and a related stem cell transplant donor. The CDR3 runs from the conserved cysteine through the conserved F or W. Fields, in order: D gene, CDR3 length, J gene, V gene, clone size, CDR3 DNA, CDR3 protein. A D gene is named only where the DNA matches it firmly. Rows give clone size only sometimes, using once, few, many, or a class for an expanded clone.

TRBD1	14	TRBJ2-1	TRBV29-1	many	TGCAGCGTGCTGACAGGGAGTTCCTACAATGAGCAGTTCTTC	CSVLTGSSYNEQFF
.	14	TRBJ2-5	TRBV1	few	TGCACCAGCACCCGTCGAGGAGTTTGGGAGACCCAGTACTTC	CTSTRRGVWETQYF
TRBD1	19	TRBJ2-7	TRBV6-8	many	TGTGCCAGCAGCCCCCCGGACAGGGGCCCACTACCCTCAACCTACGAGCAGTACTTC	CASSPPDRGPLPSTYEQYF
TRBD1	15	TRBJ1-1	TRBV18	many	TGTGCCAGCTCACCACTCGGAGGGACAGAGAAGGAGGCTTTCTTT	CASSPLGGTEKEAFF
TRBD2	17	TRBJ2-7	TRBV7-2	many	TGTGCCAGCAGCGGAGGGACTAGCGGGGACCCCTCCTACGAGCAGTACTTC	CASSGGTSGDPSYEQYF
.	15	TRBJ1-2	TRBV5-5	many	TGTGCCAGCAGCCCGACCCTGACAGAATACTATGGCTACACCTTC	CASSPTLTEYYGYTF
TRBD2	16	TRBJ2-1	TRBV6-4	many	TGTGCCAGCAGTGACTTGGCCAGCGGGGATTACAATGAGCAGTTCTTC	CASSDLASGDYNEQFF
TRBD2	16	TRBJ2-7	TRBV2	many	TGTGCCAGCAGTTTGGGACTAGCGGGTGGGCACTACGAGCAGTACTTC	CASSLGLAGGHYEQYF
.	16	TRBJ2-2	TRBV6-6	many	TGTGCCAGCAGCCCTCCGAGGGGGATAAACACCGGGGAGCTGTTTTTT	CASSPPRGINTGELFF
.	16	TRBJ1-3	TRBV19	many	TGTGCCAGTAGTTCGCCCCGCTCCAGCTCTGGAAACACCATATATTTT	CASSSPRSSSGNTIYF
.	13	TRBJ2-1	TRBV5-8	many	TGTGCCAGCAGCTCATACAGGGCCAATGAGCAGTTCTTC	CASSSYRANEQFF
TRBD2	16	TRBJ2-3	TRBV5-1	many	TGCGCCAGCAGCTTGCCACTAGCGGATAACACAGATACGCAGTATTTT	CASSLPLADNTDTQYF
TRBD1	15	TRBJ2-3	TRBV5-4	few	TGTGCCAGCAAGGTCGGGACAGATAGCACAGATACGCAGTATTTT	CASKVGTDSTDTQYF
.	14	TRBJ2-7	TRBV28	few	TGTGCCAGCACCCCTCCCGGGATTGACTACGAGCAGTACTTC	CASTPPGIDYEQYF
TRBD2	15	TRBJ2-7	TRBV6-6	many	TGTGCCAGCAGTTACGGGGCTAGCGGGAGCTACGGGCAGTACTTC	CASSYGASGSYGQYF
.	13	TRBJ1-1	TRBV6-5	many	TGTGCCAGCAGTTTCCAGGCGAACACTGAAGCTTTCTTT	CASSFQANTEAFF
.	15	TRBJ1-4	TRBV18	.	TGTGCCAGCTCACAGACGACAATCTCTAATGAAAAACTGTTTTTT	CASSQTTISNEKLFF
.	13	TRBJ1-5	TRBV7-2	many	TGTGCCAGCAGCTTTCAGGGCAATCAGCCCCAGCATTTT	CASSFQGNQPQHF
.	15	TRBJ1-4	TRBV6-6	many	TGTGCCAGCAGTTACTCTATCAGGTTAGGCGAAAAACTGTTTTTT	CASSYSIRLGEKLFF
TRBD1	15	TRBJ1-2	TRBV4-1	many	TGCGCCAGCAGCCATGAGGGACAGGGGATCGACGGCTACACCTTC	CASSHEGQGIDGYTF
TRBD2	15	TRBJ2-1	TRBV30	many	TGTGCCTGGGAAAATAAAGGACTAGCGGGAGGCCTTTTGTTCTTC	CAWENKGLAGGLLFF
.	15	TRBJ2-7	TRBV27	few	TGTGCCAGCAAGGATGGCGGCAGTTACTCCTACGAGCAGTACTTC	CASKDGGSYSYEQYF
.	15	TRBJ2-7	TRBV7-2	many	TGTGCCAGCAGCTGGAGGCGGGGCCGCTCCTACGAGCAGTACTTC	CASSWRRGRSYEQYF
TRBD1	15	TRBJ2-5	TRBV7-7	many	TGTGCTAGCAGCCGTGGACAGGGGGGACAAGAGACCCAGTACTTC	CASSRGQGGQETQYF
TRBD1	16	TRBJ2-7	TRBV9	many	TGTGCCAGCAGCGTAGCGGGGAGGGGACAGGGCTACGAGCAGTACTTC	CASSVAGRGQGYEQYF
.	13	TRBJ1-2	TRBV5-1	many	TGCGCCAGCAGGAGGGAAGGAGTCTATGGCTACACCTTC	CASRREGVYGYTF
.	14	TRBJ1-5	TRBV6-5	.	TGTGCCAGCAGCCCTTTTTTGAGCAATCAGCCCCAGCATTTT	CASSPFLSNQPQHF
TRBD2	17	TRBJ2-6	TRBV7-2	many	TGTGCCAGCAGCAAAACTAGCGGGGGCTCTGGGGCCAACGTCCTGACTTTC	CASSKTSGGSGANVLTF
.	13	TRBJ1-4	TRBV27	many	TGTGCCAGCCGCTACCTCGGGAATGAAAAACTGTTTTTT	CASRYLGNEKLFF
TRBD1	13	TRBJ1-3	TRBV5-6	many	TGTGCCAGCAGTACAGGGGATGGAAACACCATATATTTT	CASSTGDGNTIYF
.	15	TRBJ1-5	TRBV7-2	few	TGTGCCAGCAGCTTAGTTGGGGCTGGCAATCAGCCCCAGCATTTT	CASSLVGAGNQPQHF
TRBD1	17	TRBJ2-2	TRBV7-6	many	TGTGCCAGCAGTTCTCCCCAAAGGGACAGTAACACCGGGGAGCTGTTTTTT	CASSSPQRDSNTGELFF
.	14	TRBJ1-2	TRBV14	many	TGTGCCAGCAGCCAAGAGGGAGGGTTCTATGGCTACACCTTC	CASSQEGGFYGYTF
.	15	TRBJ2-7	TRBV19	many	TGTGCCAGTAGTACCCCCGGGGGGCGCGGCGACGAGCAGTACTTC	CASSTPGGRGDEQYF
TRBD1	15	TRBJ1-3	TRBV5-1	many	TGCGCCAGCAGCCGAACTACAGGGGTTGGAAACACCATATATTTT	CASSRTTGVGNTIYF
TRBD1	15	TRBJ1-2	TRBV27	many	TGTGCCAGCAGAACCGGGACAGGGGGGTTTTATGGCTACACCTTC	CASRTGTGGFYGYTF
TRBD1	17	TRBJ1-6	TRBV7-9	many	TGTGCCAGCAGCCCCACAGGGGAAGGTGCCTATAATTCACCCCTCCACTTT	CASSPTGEGAYNSPLHF
.	15	TRBJ1-1	TRBV6-5	many	TGTGCCAGCAGTCTAAATGCTCAGGGAAACACTGAAGCTTTCTTT	CASSLNAQGNTEAFF
.	13	TRBJ2-3	TRBV6-1	many	TGTGCCAGCAGTGACCGCCCCGGGGATACGCAGTATTTT	CASSDRPGDTQYF
TRBD2	15	TRBJ2-2	TRBV27	many	TGTGCCAGCAGCCCACTAGCGGTCAACACCGGGGAGCTGTTTTTT	CASSPLAVNTGELFF
.	13	TRBJ1-5	TRBV7-2	many	TGTGCCAGCAGCTTGGGGGGTCAGATGCCCCAGCATTTT	CASSLGGQMPQHF
TRBD2	16	TRBJ2-7	TRBV11-2	few	TGTGCCAGCAGCCGCGGACTAGCGGCGGTCTCCTACGAGCAGTACTTC	CASSRGLAAVSYEQYF
.	13	TRBJ2-7	TRBV6-5	many	TGTGCCAGCAGCGGCAGAGAATCGACGGGGCAGTACTTC	CASSGRESTGQYF
TRBD1	17	TRBJ1-1	TRBV15	many	TGTGCCACCAGCAGAGGCGACAGGGGATTATCGGACACTGAAGCTTTCTTT	CATSRGDRGLSDTEAFF
TRBD2	19	TRBJ2-2	TRBV5-6	many	TGTGCCAGCAGTCCCTGGACTAGCGGGGGCTATACGGTCACCGGGGAGCTGTTTTTT	CASSPWTSGGYTVTGELFF
TRBD2	17	TRBJ2-3	TRBV4-2	many	TGTGCCAGCAGCCAAGTCACGGTAGCGGGGGGCACAGATACGCAGTATTTT	CASSQVTVAGGTDTQYF
TRBD1	14	TRBJ1-1	TRBV7-9	many	TGTGCCAGCAGCGGAAGGACAGGGGGGACTGAAGCTTTCTTT	CASSGRTGGTEAFF
.	14	TRBJ1-1	TRBV18	many	TGTGCCAGCTCACCACGGCAGGAGAACACTGAAGCTTTCTTT	CASSPRQENTEAFF
.	13	TRBJ1-6	TRBV11-1	many	TGTGCCAGCAGCTTACTGGGAGGGACACCCCTCCACTTT	CASSLLGGTPLHF
.	13	TRBJ2-7	TRBV5-1	many	TGCGCCAGCAGCCGGGACAACGCCGGGGAGCAGTACTTC	CASSRDNAGEQYF
.	15	TRBJ1-2	TRBV18	many	TGTGCCAGCTCACCAGCACGACAGGATAACTATGGCTACACCTTC	CASSPARQDNYGYTF
TRBD2	14	TRBJ2-1	TRBV5-5	many	TGTGCCAGCAGCCTACTAGCGGGAGAGGATGAGCAGTTCTTC	CASSLLAGEDEQFF
TRBD2	13	TRBJ2-3	TRBV19	many	TGTGCCAGCGGGCGGGAGCGGGGAGATACGCAGTATTTT	CASGRERGDTQYF
TRBD2	17	TRBJ2-5	TRBV13	many	TGTGCCAGCAGCTCCTTCCAGCGACTAGCGGGTTCAGAGACCCAGTACTTC	CASSSFQRLAGSETQYF
.	14	TRBJ2-5	TRBV15	many	TGTGCCACCAGCAGAGGCAGGGTAACGGAGACCCAGTACTTC	CATSRGRVTETQYF
.	14	TRBJ2-7	TRBV7-2	.	TGTGCCAGTAGCTTGTTGGTCAGTTCCTACGAGCAGTACTTC	CASSLLVSSYEQYF
.	18	TRBJ2-5	TRBV7-3	few	TGTGCCAGCAGCTTACCCCCAGGGTGGCGGGGGCCGCAAGAGACCCAGTACTTC	CASSLPPGWRGPQETQYF
.	12	TRBJ1-2	TRBV19	many	TGTGCCAGTAGTATACAGGACTATGGCTACACCTTC	CASSIQDYGYTF
.	15	TRBJ1-4	TRBV4-3	many	TGCGCCAGCAGCCAAGACGGGGGAAGAGGTGAAAAACTGTTTTTT	CASSQDGGRGEKLFF
.	15	TRBJ1-1	TRBV18	many	TGTGCCAGCTCACCCCGGACAGAAATGAACACTGAAGCTTTCTTT	CASSPRTEMNTEAFF